These T cell receptor beta chains were read from a single sample in a study of early stage breast cancer tumors. Repertoires were generated with immunoSEQ multiplex PCR, while TCRdb's copy carries only in-frame clones and drops some. The table has about 36,000 clones, approximately 69% seen once. Material: blood. The receptors were sampled from a person between 60 and 70 years old with breast cancer. Both conserved end residues are part of each CDR3. D genes are given only for firm matches. Rows give clone size only sometimes, using once, few, many, or a class for an expanded clone.

d_call | j_call | v_call | clone_size | cdr3_nt | cdr3_aa
. | TRBJ2-1 | TRBV9 | once | TGTGCCAGCAGCGGTTATAGCGGCAGCTCCTACAATGAGCAGTTCTTC | CASSGYSGSSYNEQFF
. | TRBJ1-5 | TRBV28 | . | TGTGCCAGCAACCGGGACTTTTACAATCAGCCCCAGCATTTT | CASNRDFYNQPQHF
. | TRBJ2-3 | TRBV14 | . | TGTGCCAGCAGCCCAACTATCAAGGCGGGGAAAGATACGCAGTATTTT | CASSPTIKAGKDTQYF
. | TRBJ2-3 | TRBV10-3 | . | TGTGCCATCTTCCAGGCGCGTCTCACAGATACGCAGTATTTT | CAIFQARLTDTQYF
. | TRBJ2-1 | TRBV28 | . | TGTGCCAGCAGTTCCCCGGGGCGGGCCCCCTACAATGAGCAGTTCTTC | CASSSPGRAPYNEQFF
. | TRBJ1-5 | TRBV7-9 | . | TGTGCCAGCAGCTTAGCCCCGACCGGGAGTCAGCCCCAGCATTTT | CASSLAPTGSQPQHF
TRBD1 | TRBJ1-5 | TRBV6-1 | . | TGTGCCAGCGGGACCGGGACAGGGGGGAATCAGCCCCAGCATTTT | CASGTGTGGNQPQHF
. | TRBJ1-3 | TRBV19 | . | TGTGCCAGTAGTATAGATTCTGGAAACACCATATATTTT | CASSIDSGNTIYF
. | TRBJ2-7 | TRBV21-1 | . | TGTGCCAGCAGCTTGGGACAGGGCTTCCCCTACGAGCAGTACTTC | CASSLGQGFPYEQYF
TRBD1 | TRBJ2-2 | TRBV5-1 | . | TGCGCCAGCAGCCGGGACAGGGGCGACACCGGGGAGCTGTTTTTT | CASSRDRGDTGELFF
. | TRBJ1-5 | TRBV19 | once | TGTGCCAGTACCACAGTGAGTATGAGATATGGCAATCAGCCCCAGCATTTT | CASTTVSMRYGNQPQHF
TRBD2 | TRBJ2-3 | TRBV30 | . | TGTGCCTGGAGTGTAGGGGCGGGGGGCACAGATACGCAGTATTTT | CAWSVGAGGTDTQYF
TRBD2 | TRBJ2-1 | TRBV6-4 | . | TGTGCCAGCAGTGCGGAGGGAGGGCTATACAATGAGCAGTTCTTC | CASSAEGGLYNEQFF
TRBD1 | TRBJ1-2 | TRBV27 | . | TGTGCCAGCAGTCCAGGGGGGCCTTATGGTTACACCTTC | CASSPGGPYGYTF
. | TRBJ1-1 | TRBV10-3 | few | TGTGCCACCGCCGAGGGGCCGATGAACACTGAAGCTTTCTTT | CATAEGPMNTEAFF
. | TRBJ2-5 | TRBV5-3 | . | TGTGCCAGAAGCCCTGGGGGGGCCCAAGAGACCCAGTACTTC | CARSPGGAQETQYF
TRBD2 | TRBJ2-1 | TRBV7-3 | . | TGTGCCAGCAGCACCCACGTGAGCGGGGTCTCCTACAATGAGCAGTTCTTC | CASSTHVSGVSYNEQFF
TRBD2 | TRBJ2-1 | TRBV28 | . | TGTGCCAGCAGGGGACTAGCGATATACAATGAGCAGTTCTTC | CASRGLAIYNEQFF
. | TRBJ1-5 | TRBV7-9 | . | TGTGCCAGCAGCTTAGTGGGGGAAGATCAGCCCCAGCATTTT | CASSLVGEDQPQHF
. | TRBJ1-1 | TRBV11-3 | . | TGTGCCAGCAGCTTAGGGCCGAACACTGAAGCTTTCTTT | CASSLGPNTEAFF
. | TRBJ2-1 | TRBV29-1 | . | TGCAGCGTTGGTTTAGCCTACAATGAGCAGTTCTTC | CSVGLAYNEQFF
TRBD1 | TRBJ1-2 | TRBV2 | once | TGTGCCAGCAGAGCTGGGACAGGTGGGGGCTACACCTTC | CASRAGTGGGYTF
. | TRBJ1-2 | TRBV9 | . | TGTGCCAGCAGCGGAGAGTCAGGGAGCTATGGCTACACCTTC | CASSGESGSYGYTF
. | TRBJ2-2 | TRBV5-1 | . | TGCGCCAGCAGCTTGGAAGGGCCCTACACCGGGGAGCTGTTTTTT | CASSLEGPYTGELFF
TRBD1 | TRBJ1-3 | TRBV6-6 | . | TGTGCCAGCAGTGGGACAGGGATCCGGGTAAACACCATATATTTT | CASSGTGIRVNTIYF
TRBD2 | TRBJ2-7 | TRBV4-1 | . | TGCGCCAGCAGCCAAGCTCTAATCGGACTAGGGGCGTCGTACGAGCAGTACTTC | CASSQALIGLGASYEQYF
. | TRBJ1-3 | TRBV4-1 | . | TGCGCCAGCAGCCAAGGGCCAGGGACCACCTCTGGAAACACCATATATTTT | CASSQGPGTTSGNTIYF
TRBD2 | TRBJ2-4 | TRBV15 | . | TGTGCCACCAGGGCTGAACGGGGGGGTGGAAACATTCAGTACTTC | CATRAERGGGNIQYF
. | TRBJ2-7 | TRBV6-1 | few | TGTGCCAGCAGTGAAGACGGCAGGGCCTACGAGCAGTACTTC | CASSEDGRAYEQYF
. | TRBJ1-2 | TRBV19 | . | TGTGCCAGTAGTTCCGGATACCTCTATGGCTACACCTTC | CASSSGYLYGYTF
TRBD1 | TRBJ2-4 | TRBV19 | . | TGTGCCAGTGGGAGACAGGGGAGGATGCAGTACTTC | CASGRQGRMQYF
. | TRBJ2-7 | TRBV6-6 | . | TGTGCCAGCGGCTGGACAGGGAGGGGCGAGCAGTACTTC | CASGWTGRGEQYF
. | TRBJ2-4 | TRBV6-5 | . | TGTGCCAGCAGTTCTCCGAACAGACTAAACATTCAGTACTTC | CASSSPNRLNIQYF
. | TRBJ1-1 | TRBV11-2 | few | TGTGCCAGCAGCTTCACAGGAGACACTGAAGCTTTCTTT | CASSFTGDTEAFF
TRBD1 | TRBJ1-1 | TRBV29-1 | . | TGCAGCGCCTACCTGGGACAGAAGAACACTGAAGCTTTCTTT | CSAYLGQKNTEAFF
. | TRBJ2-3 | TRBV6-5 | . | TGTGCCAGCAGTTACCCGGTTTTTCAGGAGGTCCGTGCGCAGTATTTT | CASSYPVFQEVRAQYF
. | TRBJ1-5 | TRBV18 | . | TGTGCCAGCTCACCAGCAATCGGGGGCCAGCCCCAGCATTTT | CASSPAIGGQPQHF
. | TRBJ2-1 | TRBV5-1 | once | TGCGCCAGCAGCTTGATACCCGGTAGTTTCAATGAGCAGTTCTTC | CASSLIPGSFNEQFF
. | TRBJ1-2 | TRBV6-5 | . | TGTGCCAGCAGTTACTCGGTAGGGGGATCTATCTATGGCTACACCTTC | CASSYSVGGSIYGYTF
. | TRBJ1-1 | TRBV9 | few | TGTGCCAGCAGCGTTGGGGCGGACACTGAAGCTTTCTTT | CASSVGADTEAFF
. | TRBJ1-1 | TRBV6-6 | . | TGTGCCAGCAGTTACTCCGGGCCCAAGGAAGCTTTCTTT | CASSYSGPKEAFF